This T cell receptor (beta chain) emerged from a study of shared clonotypes between healthy human individuals. Whole-study results and caveats: There were few donors, and this limited the genetic and exposure-history diversity represented.

CDR3 length: 14 residues. Germline-derived CDR1 and CDR2 are LNHDA and SQIVND (reference sequence). V was clipped by 2 bases and J by 8 bases, with 13 bases between them. The authors distributed each subset's genomic DNA evenly over several immunoSEQ plates. Here immunoSEQ multiplex PCR was the method, and the copy in TCRdb shows in-frame clones only, minus some. The sample carries around 2.5 million clones, 80% to 95% recorded once. A remark on this clone: Its antigen is not known.

Sequencing used naive CD4+ T cells from PBMCs. The sample's subset: CD45RA+ positively selected. The receptor's source is a man younger than 35 in good health. Some clones in this sample may be carry-over from other donors' samples. The chain joins TRBV19 to TRBJ1-3; D is uncertain. Here the CDR3 reads CASSINAPGDTIYF. The CDR3 DNA reads TGTGCCAGTAGTATAAATGCGCCGGGAGACACCATATATTTT.